These 21 T cell receptor beta chains came from one sample sequenced in a study of T cell responses to AZD1222 COVID-19 vaccine. The assay was immunoSEQ multiplex PCR, and TCRdb's table has in-frame clones only and misses some. Of over 120,000 clones in the sample, over 85% are singletons; the top ten hold about 5%. This specimen was peripheral blood, taken on day 0 of AZD1222 vaccination. The receptors shown here come from an adult in good health.

This clone has just a few counts. The chain combines TRBV6-4 with TRBJ2-5, with a tentative D call TRBD1 (6 bases). CDR3 size: 16 residues. Trimming took off 4 bases at V and 5 bases at J, with 20 bases between the two ends. From germline, CDR1 is MRHNA and CDR2 SNTAGT. DNA of the CDR3: TGTGCCAGCAGTGTATGGAACAGGGATCTAGGGGAGACCCAGTACTTC. Translating it yields CASSVWNRDLGETQYF.

Written as DNA, the CDR3 is TGTGCCAGCAGCCAATTTGGGGGTATTAGCGGGGGCCTCAATGAGCAGTTCTTC. It specifies CASSQFGGISGGLNEQFF. This rearrangement joins TRBV5-6 to TRBJ2-1; the match to TRBD2 covers 9 bases. Germline values: CDR1 SGHDT, CDR2 YYEEEE. After removal of 4 bases from V and 6 bases from J, the junction contained 17 bases not matched to a gene. The CDR3 extends over 18 amino acids.

The chain carries TRBV24-1 and TRBJ1-2, with D perhaps matching TRBD1 (6 bases). The V gene's germline CDR1 is KGHDR and CDR2 SFDVKD. The CDR3 is 14 residues long. With 3 bases removed from V and 4 bases from J, the gap between germline ends came to 11 bases. CDR3 sequence: CATSDATGVYGYTF. The CDR3 region has the DNA TGTGCCACCAGTGATGCGACAGGTGTCTATGGCTACACCTTC.

The chain employs TRBV5-4 and TRBJ2-7; TRBD2 matches 8 bases. V trimming: 0 bases; J trimming: 6 bases; junction bases outside the gene matches: 2. The CDR3 contains 13 residues. CDR1 and CDR2 from the germline V gene are SGHNT and YYREEE (reference sequence). DNA of the CDR3: TGTGCCAGCAGCTTGGCCGGGGGGGCCGAGCAGTACTTC. This codes for CASSLAGGAEQYF.

This chain joins TRBV5-6 and TRBJ2-2; D remains ambiguous. V was pared by 4 bases and J by 8 bases, with 9 bases between. The CDR3 is 12 amino acids. Per the germline V gene, CDR1 is SGHDT and CDR2 is YYEEEE. CDR3 sequence reads: CASSRPLGELFF. CDR3 sequence (DNA): TGTGCCAGCAGCCGACCCCTTGGGGAGCTGTTTTTT.

V and J are TRBV7-9 and TRBJ2-2, with 7 bases identical to TRBD1. The V and J ends lost 5 bases and 3 bases, in that order; junction bases with no gene match: 9. The V gene's germline CDR1 is SEHNR and CDR2 FQNEAQ (reference sequence). The CDR3 spans 16 residues. The CDR3 protein is CASSQRQGSDTGELFF. The DNA for the CDR3 is TGTGCCAGCAGCCAACGACAGGGCTCGGACACCGGGGAGCTGTTTTTT.

The chain links TRBV6-5 to TRBJ1-6; 8 nucleotides agree with TRBD1. After removal of 0 bases from V and 8 bases from J, the junction contained 6 bases not matched to a gene. This CDR3 is built from 16 residues. Looked up from germline, CDR1 is MNHEY and CDR2 is SVGAGI. The CDR3 here is CASSYSGQGEYSPLHF. CDR3 in DNA: TGTGCCAGCAGTTACTCCGGACAGGGCGAATATTCACCCCTCCACTTT.

This rearrangement joins TRBV5-1 to TRBJ2-2; TRBD1 aligns across 7 bases. V trimming: 3 bases; J trimming: 5 bases; junction bases outside the gene matches: 16. Germline loops: CDR1 SGHRS, CDR2 YFSETQ. The CDR3 consists of 18 residues. CDR3: CASSSRPQGTPWTGELFF. In nucleotides, the CDR3 is TGCGCCAGCAGCTCAAGGCCACAGGGGACCCCATGGACCGGGGAGCTGTTTTTT.

V usage is TRBV20-1 and J usage is TRBJ1-1; D ambiguous. V dropped 4 bases and J dropped 0 bases, with 3 bases sitting between them. Germline CDR1 DFQATT, CDR2 SNEGSKA (reference sequence). The CDR3 has 11 amino acids. The CDR3 here is CSATMNTEAFF. CDR3 sequence (DNA): TGCAGTGCTACCATGAACACTGAAGCTTTCTTT.

The chain combines TRBV6-5 with TRBJ2-7, with D perhaps TRBD2 (5 bases). V shed 6 bases and J shed 7 bases, with 7 bases lying between them. CDR1 MNHEY and CDR2 SVGAGI come from the germline V gene. The CDR3 loop spans 10 amino acids. CDR3 protein: CASRRDEQYF. The CDR3 nucleotides read TGTGCCAGCAGGAGGGATGAGCAGTACTTC.

Turning to this clone: Other nucleotide sequences from this sample produce the same CDR3. This chain uses TRBV28 with TRBJ1-5; unclear D gene. CDR3 length: 11 residues. The germline V and J ends were trimmed by 5 bases and 4 bases, with 3 bases remaining between them. From germline, CDR1 is MDHEN and CDR2 SYDVKM. CDR3 sequence reads: CASSANQPQHF. The CDR3 DNA sequence: TGTGCCAGCAGTGCAAATCAGCCCCAGCATTTT.

The rearrangement links TRBV29-1 to TRBJ1-4; D is perhaps TRBD1 (5 bases). Trimming shortened V by 7 bases and J by 7 bases, and 19 bases separated the two germline ends. The CDR3 spans 14 residues. Per the germline V gene, CDR1 is SQVTM and CDR2 is ANQGSEA. Here the CDR3 reads CSADGGNEAEKLFF. Here the CDR3 DNA reads TGCAGCGCCGACGGGGGAAACGAGGCTGAAAAACTGTTTTTT.

This chain links TRBV6-1 with TRBJ1-6; no definite D call. With 1 base removed from V and 0 bases from J, the gap between germline ends came to 4 bases. Germline V gene sequence: CDR1 MNHNS, CDR2 SASEGT. The CDR3 has 15 amino acids. Written as DNA, the CDR3 is TGTGCCAGCAGTGAAGGGAGCTCCTATAATTCACCCCTCCACTTT. It is translated as CASSEGSSYNSPLHF.

The chain has TRBV10-2 and TRBJ2-2; the D call may be TRBD1 or TRBD2 (5 bases each). CDR3 length equals 17 residues. Deletions cut 6 bases from V and 1 base from J, with 18 bases between. The germline gives CDR1 WSHSY, CDR2 SAAADI. CDR3 DNA: TGCGCCAGCAGGGGGACCATGTATTCACAGAACACCGGGGAGCTGTTTTTT. Residues: CASRGTMYSQNTGELFF.

This chain uses TRBV6-1 with TRBJ2-1, with D maybe TRBD1 (5 bases). The ends were cut back, 4 bases at V and 3 bases at J, with 19 bases in the middle. Germline V gene lookup returns CDR1 MNHNS and CDR2 SASEGT. This CDR3 is 17 amino acids long. The CDR3 DNA reads as TGTGCCAGCAGTGCCCAAAGTGGGGCTAAGCTCTACAATGAGCAGTTCTTC. Translation: CASSAQSGAKLYNEQFF.

The V call is TRBV5-5, the J call TRBJ2-3; 10 bases map to TRBD2. Germline V CDR1 and CDR2: SGHKS, YYEKEE (reference sequence). The CDR3 runs to 16 residues. J gave up 5 bases and V 1 base, and 7 bases lay outside the gene matches. CDR3 bases: TGTGCCAGCAGCTTGCCGAGCGGGGGGGCTGTAGATACGCAGTATTTT. Translated: CASSLPSGGAVDTQYF.

This clone was seen ten or more times. This chain joins TRBV28 and TRBJ2-7, with 11 nucleotides matching TRBD2. The CDR3 contains 15 residues. V was clipped by 3 bases and J by 3 bases; unmatched bases: 4. Looked up from germline, CDR1 is MDHEN and CDR2 is SYDVKM. The CDR3 nucleotides read TGTGCCAGCAGTTTCCTAGCGGGAGGAAACTACGAGCAGTACTTC. This translates into CASSFLAGGNYEQYF.

This clone was observed once. This sequence joins TRBV5-5 and TRBJ1-1; 7 nucleotides agree with TRBD1. The CDR3 is 13 amino acids. V shed 4 bases, J shed 3 bases, and the junction held 3 bases outside the gene matches. The germline CDR1 and CDR2 sequences are SGHKS and YYEKEE (reference sequence). In DNA form, the CDR3 reads TGTGCCAGCAGCGTGGGACAGTACACTGAAGCTTTCTTT. Its protein product is CASSVGQYTEAFF.

This clone was picked up a small number of times. The chain employs TRBV4-1 and TRBJ2-2, with D possibly TRBD2 on 6 matching bases. Germline values: CDR1 MGHRA, CDR2 YSYEKL. The CDR3 sequence is 15 residues long. V gave up 0 bases and J gave up 5 bases, with 10 bases separating them. The CDR3 DNA is TGCGCCAGCAGCCAAGATGGGGCGGGGACCGGGGAGCTGTTTTTT. Translating gives CASSQDGAGTGELFF.

The V call is TRBV5-4, the J call TRBJ2-5; D unresolved. This CDR3 is built from 13 residues. With 4 bases removed from V and 4 bases from J, the gap between germline ends came to 11 bases. Germline V gene lookup returns CDR1 SGHNT and CDR2 YYREEE (reference sequence). The CDR3 here is CASSPMGGETQYF. The CDR3 region has the DNA TGTGCCAGCAGCCCAATGGGTGGAGAGACCCAGTACTTC.

The chain employs TRBV3-1 (or the pseudogene TRBV3-2) and TRBJ2-3, with 7 bases aligning to TRBD2. Unmatched junction bases numbered 5, after V lost 4 bases and J lost 4 bases. CDR3 length: 14 amino acids. Germline V gene sequence: CDR1 LGHDT, CDR2 YNNKEL (reference sequence). The CDR3 reads CASSPRAGADTQYF. The CDR3 coding sequence is TGTGCCAGCAGCCCTCGGGCGGGGGCAGATACGCAGTATTTT.